A single sample gave rise to the 26 T cell receptor beta chains below, sequenced in a study of shared clonotypes between healthy human individuals. Only CD45RO-negative cells positively selected for CCR7 counted as naive CD8 cells, so terminally differentiated effector memory CD45RA+ cells were excluded. Libraries were prepared by immunoSEQ multiplex PCR; TCRdb keeps only in-frame clonotypes and omits some of them. Found here are about 600,000 clones, roughly 98% of them singletons; the top ten hold approximately 0.33%. The source material was naive CD8+ T cells sorted from blood. The receptors derive from a man aged 25 to 45 in good health.

This chain joins TRBV29-1 and TRBJ2-1; maybe TRBD1 (6 bases). Trimming shortened V by 3 bases and J by 0 bases, and 15 bases separated the two germline ends. This CDR3 region has 16 residues. Germline CDR1 and CDR2: SQVTM and ANQGSEA. The CDR3 sequence is CSVDQGQKSSYNEQFF. The CDR3, as DNA: TGCAGCGTTGATCAAGGACAGAAGAGCTCCTACAATGAGCAGTTCTTC.

The V gene is TRBV5-1, the J gene TRBJ1-1; 12 bases are a match to TRBD1. This CDR3 is built from 17 residues. Germline V gene data show CDR1 as SGHRS and CDR2 as YFSETQ. After removal of 4 bases from V and 8 bases from J, the junction contained 15 bases not matched to a gene. The CDR3 bases are TGCGCCAGCAGCCCGGACCCGGGACAGGGGGCTTTCGGAGAAGCTTTCTTT. It codes for CASSPDPGQGAFGEAFF.

The chain recombines TRBV5-6 with TRBJ2-1, with TRBD2 matching over 7 bases. The CDR3 contains 14 residues. Germline CDR1 and CDR2: SGHDT and YYEEEE. The V and J ends lost 0 bases and 6 bases, in that order; junction bases with no gene match: 3. The CDR3 region has the DNA TGTGCCAGCAGCTTGGGAGCGGGACCCAATGAGCAGTTCTTC. Translating it yields CASSLGAGPNEQFF.

As for this clone: Other DNA sequences in this sample translate to the same CDR3. The chain recombines TRBV7-2 with TRBJ2-7; 9 bases agree with TRBD2. Trimming at V came to 5 bases and at J to 2 bases, leaving 4 bases not matched to a gene. The CDR3 runs to 14 residues. In germline, CDR1 is SGHTA, CDR2 FQGNSA. CDR3 nucleotide sequence: TGTGCCAGCAGCCCGGGACTAGCCCCCTACGAGCAGTACTTC. It specifies CASSPGLAPYEQYF.

This chain connects TRBV6-1 to TRBJ1-5, with TRBD1 identical over 9 bases. Trimming at V came to 6 bases and at J to 7 bases, leaving 7 bases not matched to a gene. The V gene's germline CDR1 is MNHNS and CDR2 SASEGT. The CDR3 is made up of 14 amino acids. Here the CDR3 DNA reads TGTGCCAGCAGGGGGACAGGGTCATTCCAGCCCCAGCATTTT. Protein sequence: CASRGTGSFQPQHF.

This chain's CDR3 is CASSLVMGQQETQYF. The CDR3 coding sequence is TGTGCCAGCAGCTTAGTCATGGGACAACAAGAGACCCAGTACTTC. The chain has TRBV7-9 and TRBJ2-5, with D possibly matching TRBD1 (6 bases). From germline, CDR1 is SEHNR and CDR2 FQNEAQ (reference sequence). The V end lost 1 base, the J end lost 2 bases, and 11 bases lay between the germline ends. This CDR3 spans 15 amino acids. Complete variable domain (other parts from reference TRBV7-9 and TRBJ2-5): DTGVSQNPRHKITKRGQNVTFRCDPISEHNRLYWYRQTLGQGPEFLTYFQNEAQLEKSRLLSDRFSAERPKGSFSTLEIQRTEQGDSAMYLCASSLVMGQQETQYFGPGTRLLVL.

This chain joins TRBV30 and TRBJ1-5; tentative D call: TRBD1 (5 bases). Germline V CDR1 and CDR2: GTSNPN, SVGIG (reference sequence). Deletions cut 2 bases from V and 4 bases from J, with 12 bases between. This CDR3 contains 14 residues. CDR3 coding DNA: TGTGCCTGGAGTACAGGTGCTTTGAATCAGCCCCAGCATTTT. It yields the protein CAWSTGALNQPQHF.

The chain is built from TRBV9 and TRBJ2-5, with D tentatively TRBD2 (5 bases). Germline CDR1 SGDLS, CDR2 YYNGEE. This CDR3 comprises 16 residues. The ends were cut back, 7 bases at V and 2 bases at J, with 21 bases in the middle. CDR3 bases: TGTGCCAGCGGAGGTCGCTCCAAGTCGGGTCAAGAGACCCAGTACTTC. This encodes CASGGRSKSGQETQYF.

This clone was seen once. The CDR3 here is CASSEEEGGPHNEQFF. Written as DNA, the CDR3 is TGTGCCAGCAGTGAGGAGGAGGGTGGGCCCCACAATGAGCAGTTCTTC. J is TRBJ2-1 and V is TRBV6-1; tentatively, D is TRBD2 (6 bases). V lost 3 bases to trimming and J lost 5 bases, with 17 bases between them. The CDR3 runs 16 residues. Germline CDR1 and CDR2: MNHNS and SASEGT.

Notes on this clone: Distinct nucleotide sequences in the sample also encode this CDR3. The J gene is TRBJ1-5, the V gene TRBV7-8; D is uncertain. The V and J ends lost 1 base and 4 bases respectively, with 11 bases between them. Germline-derived CDR1 and CDR2 are SGHVS and FQNEAQ. The CDR3 has 15 amino acids. The CDR3 loop reads CASSLGRQPNQPQHF. The CDR3 nucleotides read TGTGCCAGCAGCTTAGGGCGGCAGCCTAATCAGCCCCAGCATTTT.

The chain links TRBV13 to TRBJ2-7, with D unclear. With 4 bases removed from V and 3 bases from J, the gap between germline ends came to 10 bases. The CDR3 is made up of 13 amino acids. Germline lookup yields CDR1 PRHDT and CDR2 FYEKMQ (reference sequence). CDR3 residues: CASSSQDHYEQYF. CDR3 DNA: TGTGCCAGCAGCTCTCAAGACCACTACGAGCAGTACTTC.

The chain carries TRBV15 and TRBJ2-3; the match to TRBD2 covers 7 bases. Germline assignment: CDR1 LNHNV and CDR2 YYDKDF (reference sequence). Trimming at V came to 5 bases and at J to 4 bases, leaving 3 bases not matched to a gene. The length of the CDR3 is 13 residues. The CDR3 reads CATSREVADTQYF. The CDR3 DNA is TGTGCCACCAGCCGGGAGGTAGCAGATACGCAGTATTTT.

The V gene is TRBV6-6, the J gene TRBJ2-7; TRBD1 might be the D (5 bases). Trimming stripped 6 bases from V and 5 bases from J, with 17 bases between. This CDR3 is 14 amino acids long. Germline V gene data show CDR1 as MNHNY and CDR2 as SVGAGI (reference sequence). The DNA of the CDR3 is TGTGCCAGCAGGCCCACAAGGGGCCTGGACGAGCAGTACTTC. It translates to CASRPTRGLDEQYF.

The chain has TRBV5-1 and TRBJ1-1; D is undetermined. This CDR3 has 14 residues. Per germline, CDR1 SGHRS and CDR2 YFSETQ. The V end was cut by 5 bases, the J end by 0 bases, with 11 bases between. The CDR3 DNA sequence: TGCGCCAGCAGTGTTGGGTTCATGAACACTGAAGCTTTCTTT. Translation gives CASSVGFMNTEAFF.

This clone was seen a single time. The chain employs TRBV6-5 and TRBJ2-1; 9 bases are a match to TRBD1. Germline V gene lookup returns CDR1 MNHEY and CDR2 SVGAGI. This CDR3 comprises 14 residues. V was pared by 6 bases and J by 5 bases, with 5 bases of the junction left unmatched. The CDR3 DNA sequence: TGTGCCAGCAGGCGACAGGGGGTGAACAATGAGCAGTTCTTC. Its translation is CASRRQGVNNEQFF.

The chain joins TRBV4-2 to TRBJ2-7, with D possibly matching TRBD2 (6 bases). Germline V lookup: CDR1 LGHNA, CDR2 YNFKEQ. The V end was cut by 4 bases, the J end by 4 bases, with 11 bases between. The CDR3 extends over 13 amino acids. The chain's CDR3 is CASSPGEAYEQYF. CDR3 DNA sequence: TGTGCCAGCAGCCCCGGGGAGGCTTACGAGCAGTACTTC.

This sequence joins TRBV9 and TRBJ2-1; TRBD1 aligns across 7 bases. CDR1 is SGDLS and CDR2 is YYNGEE in the germline V gene. V lost 4 bases and J lost 9; bases outside the gene matches: 7. The CDR3 runs 13 residues. The CDR3 region is CASSTPGTVEQFF. DNA for the CDR3: TGTGCCAGCAGCACGCCCGGGACAGTTGAGCAGTTCTTC.

V gene TRBV6-1 combines with J gene TRBJ2-1; D is ambiguous. CDR1 and CDR2 from the germline V gene are MNHNS and SASEGT. V gave up 3 bases and J gave up 10 bases, with 13 bases separating them. The CDR3 runs to 13 residues. The CDR3 is CASSEFWLAEQFF. CDR3 DNA: TGTGCCAGCAGTGAGTTTTGGTTAGCAGAGCAGTTCTTC.

The V and J genes are TRBV7-8 and TRBJ2-3; 9 bases are a match to TRBD2. Germline V lookup: CDR1 SGHVS, CDR2 FQNEAQ. V gave up 1 base and J gave up 2 bases; unmatched junction bases: 13. CDR3 length: 19 amino acids. The CDR3: CASSLVTLAGDSYTDTQYF. CDR3 DNA: TGTGCCAGCAGCTTAGTGACCTTAGCGGGAGATTCCTACACAGATACGCAGTATTTT.

The rearrangement joins TRBV27 to TRBJ1-5; the match to TRBD1 covers 9 bases. Trimming cost V 5 bases and J 6 bases; bases outside gene matches: 8. This CDR3 contains 15 residues. CDR1 is MNHEY and CDR2 is SMNVEV in the germline V gene (reference sequence). CDR3 loop: CASSPTGGLGQPQHF. CDR3 nucleotide sequence: TGTGCCAGCAGTCCTACAGGGGGCCTTGGTCAGCCCCAGCATTTT.

The chain couples TRBV7-9 to TRBJ2-3, with D possibly being TRBD2 (6 bases). The CDR3 has 14 amino acids. Germline CDR1 and CDR2: SEHNR and FQNEAQ (reference sequence). The ends were cut back, 5 bases at V and 2 bases at J, with 11 bases in the middle. DNA for the CDR3: TGTGCCAGCAGCCCAACGGGGGACACAGATACGCAGTATTTT. Translation gives CASSPTGDTDTQYF.

The gene calls are TRBV14 and TRBJ2-1; weak D call: TRBD2 (5 bases). The germline gives CDR1 SGHDN, CDR2 FVKESK. The CDR3 runs to 16 residues. Trimming left V 0 bases short and J 3 bases short, with 12 bases between. The CDR3, as DNA: TGTGCCAGCAGCCAAGATCTATGGGAGAACTACAATGAGCAGTTCTTC. This encodes CASSQDLWENYNEQFF.

In DNA, the CDR3 is TGCGCCAGCAGCCAAGACTCTAGTTCATATGAGACCCAGTACTTC. Its protein product is CASSQDSSSYETQYF. V and J are TRBV4-1 and TRBJ2-5; D remains ambiguous. The CDR3 is made up of 15 amino acids. CDR1 and CDR2 from the germline V gene are MGHRA and YSYEKL. V was trimmed by 0 bases and J by 5 bases, leaving 13 bases between them.

The V gene is TRBV10-3, the J gene TRBJ1-1; D remains unclear. Trimming stripped 8 bases from V and 2 bases from J, with 9 bases between. Germline values: CDR1 ENHRY, CDR2 SYGVKD. The CDR3 length is 12 residues. CDR3 DNA: TGTGCCATCGGCGACGGCAACACTGAAGCTTTCTTT. This codes for CAIGDGNTEAFF.

The chain uses TRBV6-6 and TRBJ2-7; the match to TRBD1 covers 8 bases. CDR3 length equals 16 residues. V lost 7 bases, J lost 0 bases, and 11 bases stayed unmatched. CDR1 is MNHNY, CDR2 SVGAGI, per germline (reference sequence). CDR3 sequence: CASTSARDRLSYEQYF. DNA for the CDR3: TGTGCCAGCACCAGCGCCCGGGACAGGCTCTCCTACGAGCAGTACTTC.

This rearrangement joins TRBV27 to TRBJ2-3; D gene uncertain. The CDR3 extends over 15 amino acids. V was trimmed by 2 bases and J by 0 bases, leaving 9 bases between them. The germline V gene has CDR1 MNHEY and CDR2 SMNVEV (reference sequence). CDR3 nucleotides: TGTGCCAGCAGTTTAGCGATTACTAGCACAGATACGCAGTATTTT. Translated: CASSLAITSTDTQYF.